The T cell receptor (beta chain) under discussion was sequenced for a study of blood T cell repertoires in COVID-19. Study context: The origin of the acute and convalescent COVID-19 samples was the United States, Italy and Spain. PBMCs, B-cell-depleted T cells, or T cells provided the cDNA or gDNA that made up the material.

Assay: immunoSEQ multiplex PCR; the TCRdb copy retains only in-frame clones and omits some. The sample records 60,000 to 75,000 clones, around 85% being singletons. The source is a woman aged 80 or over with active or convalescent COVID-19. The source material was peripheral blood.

The CDR3 DNA reads TGTGCCTGGAGTGTAACCATAACTGGGAGTAAACTGTTTTTT. Its translation: CAWSVTITGSKLFF. The V gene is TRBV30, the J gene TRBJ1-4, with D unclear. Germline assignment: CDR1 GTSNPN and CDR2 SVGIG (reference sequence). Trimming took 0 bases from V and 11 from J, leaving 16 bases between them. This CDR3 comprises 14 residues.